There are many counts of the clone carrying this TCR beta chain. The antigen remains undetermined. The sample belongs to a study of human T cells and chemical hapten exposure. Study-wide results and caveats: Patch test score rose with PT1 expanded TCR count, significant at thresholds 8, 16 and 32, not 4.

The germline gives CDR1 SGHVS, CDR2 FQNEAQ. The CDR3 is 17 residues long. Unmatched junction bases numbered 8, after V lost 1 base and J lost 2 bases. TCRdb re-called the RACE reads through MiXCR, storing one row per CDR3 protein. Of more than 80,000 distinct CDR3 sequences in the sample, 10% to 13% were seen once. Noted time point: patch test 3, about 24 weeks after DPC sensitization. Treatment here: therapeutic diphenylcyclopropenone sensitization with weekly scalp DPC. The chain couples TRBV7-8 to TRBJ2-1, with 7 bases identical to TRBD2. The receptor's source is a woman aged 50 to 60 with alopecia areata. Some clones in this sample may be carry-over from other donors' samples. Sequencing was performed on whole blood, taken in connection with sensitization to the hapten diphenylcyclopropenone (DPC). CDR3 residues: CASSLGPAGDAYNEQFF. The CDR3 DNA is TGTGCCAGCAGCTTAGGACCGGCGGGAGATGCCTACAATGAGCAGTTCTTC.